This TCR beta chain emerged from a study of shared clonotypes between healthy human individuals (dated by TCRdb to about 2020). Describing the broader study: The cohort comprised a couple of women and a few men aged 18 to 49 years. Between about 0.9 and 8.9 billion PBMCs per donor were obtained by leukapheresis. For each donor, CD4 naive and CD4 memory were each given three plates, CD8 naive was given two plates, and CD8 memory was given one plate. Libraries were prepared and TCR repertoires were sequenced by different laboratories using diverse techniques, in order to increase sequencing depth and limit assay-specific biases. To estimate repertoire size and how much clonotype sharing occurs between individuals, the study deeply sequenced the blood TCR repertoires of several healthy adults. Study-level results and caveats: Sampling was limited to blood, and TCR repertoires in tissue likely differ from TCR repertoires in blood. Based on pairwise subsampling, the degree of clonotype sharing among donors was expected to be affected by sequencing depth. Sharing across a handful of donors was observed for approximately 4.6% of naive CD4, less than 4% of naive CD8, about 2.3% of memory CD4, and about 0.4% of memory CD8 clonotypes. Rarefaction of sorted-subset datasets indicated incomplete sequencing despite the large sequencing depth. The small number of donors limited the genetic and exposure-history diversity represented. Higher generation probabilities were observed for clonotypes shared by all four sorted-subset donors than for non-shared clonotypes. Naive subsets generally had larger estimated clonotype richness than memory subsets did.

Remarks on this clone: There is no known antigen for this receptor. Per-nucleotide qualities are absent, and no much larger clonotype sits a single base away.

Using the deep immunoSEQ assay, multiplex PCR amplified TCR CDR3 regions from genomic DNA. Extracted genomic DNA from each cell subset was distributed evenly across all wells of several immunoSEQ 96-well plates, and each plate was treated as a replicate. For sorted subsets, about 200 ng genomic DNA, equal to approximately 30,000 T cell genomes, was loaded into each replicate PCR. The purified libraries were quantified using a Qubit 3.0 fluorometer, sized with a Bioanalyzer 2100, and then quantified again using the KAPA Library Quantification kit. Every immunoSEQ 96-well plate was sequenced on a dedicated single-read 150-cycle Illumina NextSeq 550 flow cell. In the authors' own workflow: Because the immunoSEQ output held only junctional sequences and lacked quality scores, the filtering could not match the filtering applied to full-length reads. To assign V/J genes and CDR3, sequences were annotated against IMGT germline references using PyIR, a Python wrapper for IgBLAST v1.9. Reads with weak V/J assignments (E-value above 1e-6), missing CDR3, stop codons, out-of-frame junctions, or ambiguous translated residues were removed. V3J clonotypes were defined as sequences sharing an identical inferred V gene, J gene, and CDR3 amino acid sequence. The percentage overlap between two repertoires was calculated by dividing the number of shared unique clonotypes by the size of the smaller repertoire. Richness of each repertoire was evaluated using RTK rarefaction, the Chao1 estimator, and Recon v2.1 estimates of unobserved clonotypes. For all TCRbeta clonotypes obtained by the gDNA method from a handful of donors, generation probabilities were computed with OLGA. TCRdb stores this immuneACCESS table with in-frame sequences only. Part of the clones is absent; in the studies checked, under half of the shortfall reflects unresolved V genes, and no reason is known for the rest. V and J calls and clone size are copied from that table; D and trimming were computed from the DNA. In all, the sample holds about 2.2 million clones, and just under 95% of those were seen once. Of the sample, more than 1.5% is held by the ten largest clones.

CD8 naive samples were CD45RO-negative cells positively selected for CCR7, giving a CD45RA+CCR7+ population that excluded TemRA cells. Donors were healthy HIV-negative adults with no recently reported acute infections or vaccinations. Every donor was a Caucasian adult residing in Nashville, Tennessee, USA. Blood was collected by leukapheresis, and PBMCs were isolated by Ficoll-Histopaque density gradient centrifugation and then cryopreserved in liquid nitrogen vapor phase. Analytical flow cytometry was used to check the purity and quantity of each magnetically sorted T cell population. Each sorted fraction had its genomic DNA isolated and then quantified by UV absorbance on a Nanodrop 2000c. The specimen was naive CD8+ T cells from PBMCs. Reading the label with the study, this specimen's cell subset or site is: CD45RA+CCR7+. The source of this sequence is a man between 18 and 29 years old in good health. Some clones in this sample may be carry-over from other donors' samples.

The CDR3 region: CASKTGTSNGELFF. The DNA sequence reads TGTGCCAGCAAAACCGGGACTAGCAACGGGGAGCTGTTTTTT. In this chain, TRBV9 is recombined with TRBJ2-2; 9 bases in the middle match TRBD2. Sequences SGDLS (CDR1) and YYNGEE (CDR2) are obtained from the germline V gene. Counted from cysteine to phenylalanine, this CDR3 has 14 amino acids. Only CDR3 DNA remains: 42 bases, in frame from the first base. V and J are trimmed by 6 bases and 7 bases, and the gene matches miss 7 bases of the junction.